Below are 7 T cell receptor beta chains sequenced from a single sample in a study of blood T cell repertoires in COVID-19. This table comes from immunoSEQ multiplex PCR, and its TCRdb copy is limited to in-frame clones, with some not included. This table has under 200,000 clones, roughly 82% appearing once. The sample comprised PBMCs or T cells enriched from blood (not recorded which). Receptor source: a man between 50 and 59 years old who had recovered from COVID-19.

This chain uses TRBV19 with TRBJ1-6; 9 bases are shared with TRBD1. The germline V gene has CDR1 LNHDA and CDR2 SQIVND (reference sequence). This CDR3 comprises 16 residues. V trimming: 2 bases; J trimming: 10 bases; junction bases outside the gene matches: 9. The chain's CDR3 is CASSIRAGDRESPLHF. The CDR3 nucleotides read TGTGCCAGTAGTATACGGGCGGGGGACAGGGAATCACCCCTCCACTTT.

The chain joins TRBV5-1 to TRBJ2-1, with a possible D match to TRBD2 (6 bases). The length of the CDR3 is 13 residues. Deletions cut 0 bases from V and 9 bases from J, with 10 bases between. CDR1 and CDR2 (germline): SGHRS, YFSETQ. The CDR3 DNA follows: TGCGCCAGCAGCTTGGGCGTGGGGGGTGAGCAGTTCTTC. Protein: CASSLGVGGEQFF.

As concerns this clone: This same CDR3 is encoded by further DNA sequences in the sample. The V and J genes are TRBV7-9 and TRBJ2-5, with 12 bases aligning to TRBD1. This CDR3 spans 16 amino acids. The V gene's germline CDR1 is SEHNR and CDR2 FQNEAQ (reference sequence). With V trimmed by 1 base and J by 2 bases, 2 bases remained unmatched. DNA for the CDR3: TGTGCCAGCAGCTTAGGGGACAGGGGGCTTCAAGAGACCCAGTACTTC. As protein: CASSLGDRGLQETQYF. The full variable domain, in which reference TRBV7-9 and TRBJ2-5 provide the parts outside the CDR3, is DTGVSQNPRHKITKRGQNVTFRCDPISEHNRLYWYRQTLGQGPEFLTYFQNEAQLEKSRLLSDRFSAERPKGSFSTLEIQRTEQGDSAMYLCASSLGDRGLQETQYFGPGTRLLVL.

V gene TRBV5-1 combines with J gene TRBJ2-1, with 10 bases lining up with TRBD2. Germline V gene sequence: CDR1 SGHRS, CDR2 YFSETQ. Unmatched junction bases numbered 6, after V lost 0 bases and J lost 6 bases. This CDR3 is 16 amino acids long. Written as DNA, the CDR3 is TGCGCCAGCAGCTTGGTGCTAGCGGGAGTAGGCAATGAGCAGTTCTTC. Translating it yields CASSLVLAGVGNEQFF.

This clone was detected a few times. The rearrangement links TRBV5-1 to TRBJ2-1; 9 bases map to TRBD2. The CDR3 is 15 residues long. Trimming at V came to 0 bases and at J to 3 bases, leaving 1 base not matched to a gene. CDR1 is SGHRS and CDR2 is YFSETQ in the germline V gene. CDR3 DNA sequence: TGCGCCAGCAGCTTGGTTAGCGGGAGCTACAATGAGCAGTTCTTC. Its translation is CASSLVSGSYNEQFF.

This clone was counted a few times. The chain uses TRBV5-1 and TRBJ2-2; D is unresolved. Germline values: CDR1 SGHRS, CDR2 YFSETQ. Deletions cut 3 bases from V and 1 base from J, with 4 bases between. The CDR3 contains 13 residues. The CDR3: CASSSGNTGELFF. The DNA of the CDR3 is TGCGCCAGCAGCTCCGGGAACACCGGGGAGCTGTTTTTT.

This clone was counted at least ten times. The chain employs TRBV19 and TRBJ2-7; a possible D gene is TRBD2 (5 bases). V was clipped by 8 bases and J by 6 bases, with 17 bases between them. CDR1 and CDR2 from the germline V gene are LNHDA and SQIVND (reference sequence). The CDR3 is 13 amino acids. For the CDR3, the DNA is TGTGCCAGTGCCAGGCGGCGAGGGTCCGAGCAGTACTTC. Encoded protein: CASARRRGSEQYF. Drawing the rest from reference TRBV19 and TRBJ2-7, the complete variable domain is DGGITQSPKYLFRKEGQNVTLSCEQNLNHDAMYWYRQDPGQGLRLIYYSQIVNDFQKGDIAEGYSVSREKKESFPLTVTSAQKNPTAFYLCASARRRGSEQYFGPGTRLTVT.